Presented here are 13 T cell receptor beta chains from one specimen sequenced in a study of T cell responses to AZD1222 COVID-19 vaccine. Profiling relied on immunoSEQ multiplex PCR, and the TCRdb table lists in-frame clones only, not all of them. The sample contains about 88,000 clones, over 75% of which appear only once. The material was peripheral blood, obtained 28 days after the second AZD1222 dose. Receptor source: an adult who received the AZD1222 COVID-19 vaccine.

The chain couples TRBV11-2 to TRBJ2-5, with 7 positions matching TRBD2. There are 14 residues in the CDR3. Losses at the gene ends were 0 bases for V and 4 bases for J; bases not matched to a gene: 2. Per germline, CDR1 SGHAT and CDR2 FQNNGV. The CDR3 DNA sequence: TGTGCCAGCAGCTTAGATCCTAGCGGAGAGACCCAGTACTTC. This gives the protein CASSLDPSGETQYF.

The V gene is TRBV6-5, the J gene TRBJ1-2; D is unclear. Germline CDR1 and CDR2: MNHEY and SVGAGI. The CDR3 covers 13 residues. Trimming pared 0 bases from V and 4 bases from J, leaving 6 bases between. The CDR3 coding sequence is TGTGCCAGCAGTTACTCCCGGTTCTATGGCTACACCTTC. Protein: CASSYSRFYGYTF.

The J gene is TRBJ1-1, the V gene TRBV18, with no clear D. Trimming stripped 6 bases from V and 1 base from J, with 9 bases between. The CDR3 extends over 13 amino acids. Germline V lookup: CDR1 KGHSH, CDR2 LQKENI. CDR3: CASSREQNTEAFF. The CDR3 nucleotides are TGTGCCAGCTCCCGTGAACAGAACACTGAAGCTTTCTTT.

The chain joins TRBV16 to TRBJ2-2, with D unclear. CDR3 length: 13 residues. V was shortened by 4 bases and J by 6 bases, with 9 bases between the two germline ends. Germline V lookup: CDR1 KGHSY, CDR2 FQNENV. The CDR3 is CASSRHPAGELFF. The CDR3 DNA sequence: TGTGCCAGCAGCCGACACCCTGCCGGGGAGCTGTTTTTT. Supplemented by reference TRBV16 and TRBJ2-2, the full variable domain reads GEEVAQTPKHLVRGEGQKAKLYCAPIKGHSYVFWYQQVLKNEFKFLISFQNENVFDETGMPKERFSAKCLPNSPCSLEIQATKLEDSAVYFCASSRHPAGELFFGEGSRLTVL.

The chain has TRBV7-3 and TRBJ2-3, with TRBD2 matching 8 bases. Trimming at V came to 4 bases and at J to 5 bases, leaving 5 bases not matched to a gene. Germline V gene data show CDR1 as SGHTA and CDR2 as FQGTGA. The CDR3 runs to 14 residues. In DNA, the CDR3 is TGTGCCAGCAGCTCCACGGGGGGGCAAGATACGCAGTATTTT. Its protein product is CASSSTGGQDTQYF.

The CDR3 nucleotides are TGTGCCAGTTTAGGGGGGCGAGGGAGGACTGAAGCTTTCTTT. As protein: CASLGGRGRTEAFF. V usage is TRBV18 and J usage is TRBJ1-1; maybe TRBD1 (6 bases). The CDR3 length is 14 residues. Germline assignment: CDR1 KGHSH and CDR2 LQKENI. V lost 9 bases, J lost 5 bases, and 19 bases lay in between.

This chain's CDR3 is CASSQRGGAGMNTEAFF. The CDR3 coding sequence is TGTGCCAGCAGCCAACGGGGGGGTGCAGGGATGAACACTGAAGCTTTCTTT. The rearrangement links TRBV14 to TRBJ1-1, with a tentative D call TRBD1 (5 bases). CDR1 is SGHDN, CDR2 FVKESK, per germline. The CDR3 runs 17 residues. Trimming shortened V by 2 bases and J by 0 bases, and 16 bases separated the two germline ends.

V is TRBV27 and J is TRBJ2-3; no clear D gene. This CDR3 comprises 10 residues. The V and J ends lost 10 bases and 6 bases respectively, with 8 bases between them. Germline lookup yields CDR1 MNHEY and CDR2 SMNVEV (reference sequence). CDR3 sequence (DNA): TGTGCCACCGGGCGGGATACGCAGTATTTT. It encodes CATGRDTQYF.

A single count supports this clone. Other DNA variants within this sample encode the same CDR3. The V gene is TRBV4-1, the J gene TRBJ2-5; no firm D call. Germline assignment: CDR1 MGHRA and CDR2 YSYEKL. This CDR3 region has 13 residues. V was pared by 0 bases and J by 5 bases, with 7 bases between. The CDR3 reads CASSQDPEETQYF. The CDR3 region has the DNA TGCGCCAGCAGCCAAGATCCGGAGGAGACCCAGTACTTC.

This clone was recorded once. The V gene is TRBV7-2, the J gene TRBJ2-7; D is tentatively TRBD1 or TRBD2 (7 bases each). Trimming cost V 5 bases and J 6 bases, with 17 bases left between them. Germline loops: CDR1 SGHTA, CDR2 FQGNSA. The CDR3 consists of 14 residues. CDR3: CASSLRQGGSEQYF. DNA for the CDR3: TGTGCCAGCAGCCTCCGACAGGGAGGGAGCGAGCAGTACTTC. The full variable domain, rest sourced from reference TRBV7-2 and TRBJ2-7, is GAGVSQSPSNKVTEKGKDVELRCDPISGHTALYWYRQSLGQGLEFLIYFQGNSAPDKSGLPSDRFSAERTGGSVSTLTIQRTQQEDSAVYLCASSLRQGGSEQYFGPGTRLTVT.

There are a few counts of this clone. CDR3 DNA: TGCGCCAGCAGCCAAGAAGGGGGACTGGGGGGGACCTATAATTCACCCCTCCACTTT. The encoded protein is CASSQEGGLGGTYNSPLHF. The J gene is TRBJ1-6, the V gene TRBV4-1; D might be TRBD1 (6 bases). Germline CDR1 and CDR2: MGHRA and YSYEKL. This CDR3 region has 19 residues. Trimming shortened V by 0 bases and J by 2 bases, and 17 bases separated the two germline ends.

The V call is TRBV5-4, the J call TRBJ2-7; 7 nucleotides match TRBD1. Germline CDR1 SGHNT, CDR2 YYREEE (reference sequence). The CDR3 is 15 residues long. V shed 4 bases and J 5 bases; nucleotides not matched to a gene: 12. The CDR3 spells CASSRSDREWDEQYF. CDR3 in DNA: TGTGCCAGCAGCCGCTCCGACAGGGAGTGGGACGAGCAGTACTTC.

CDR3 DNA: TGTGCCAGCAGTCCGGGACTAAGTCCCTACGAGCAGTACTTC. Its protein is CASSPGLSPYEQYF. The V call is TRBV6-5, the J call TRBJ2-7; 7 nucleotides align to TRBD2. This CDR3 spans 14 amino acids. Germline CDR1 is MNHEY and CDR2 is SVGAGI. The trim removed 5 bases at V and 2 bases at J, leaving 6 bases unmatched.